The clone carrying this T cell receptor beta chain was recorded many times. The data are from a study of T cells in Graves' hyperthyroidism and ophthalmopathy. The investigators amplified TCR beta CDR3 regions from RNA transcripts. With the HTBI primer set, the TCR CDR3 went through a first round of RT-PCR. One entry per CDR3 protein results from TCRdb running MiXCR on the multiplex PCR reads. The repertoire consists of more than 500,000 distinct CDR3 sequences, with just over 45% occurring once and the leading ten covering under 20%. What was sequenced was peripheral blood or thyroid tissue (not recorded which). The sequence was obtained from an adult woman with Graves' disease, either hyperthyroidism or ophthalmopathy (not recorded which).

DNA of the CDR3: TGTGCCATCAGTCAGGGAGACAGTTCTCTCTATGGCTACACCTTC. Translated: CAISQGDSSLYGYTF. The chain employs TRBV10-3 and TRBJ1-2; a possible D gene is TRBD1 (5 bases). This CDR3 spans 15 amino acids. The V gene lost 5 bases and the J gene lost 4 bases, with 17 bases spanning the gap. CDR1 is ENHRY and CDR2 is SYGVKD in the germline V gene.